Here is one T cell receptor (beta chain) with its context. The target antigen is unknown. Before any sequencing was done, the ViraFEST assay used viral peptide pools to expand antigen-specific CD4+ T cells. Isolation of CD4+ T cells took place after approximately 10 days of culture. Having tested negative for nucleocapsid antibodies, the vaccine recipients showed no prior SARS-CoV-2 infection. This sample stems from a study of vaccination effects on CD4 cells after COVID-19. Study-level findings and limits: Infection-derived and vaccine-derived clones contracted markedly late after vaccination.

Here immunoSEQ multiplex PCR was the method, and the copy in TCRdb shows in-frame clones only, minus some. The sample lists over 55,000 clones, about four fifths occurring once. This receptor was taken from a human donor who received a COVID-19 vaccine. The sample consisted of CD4+ T cells from PBMCs cultured with HCoV-229E spike peptides, taken before COVID-19 vaccination.

The CDR3 loop is CASSLAGAGAEAFF. The CDR3 DNA sequence: TGTGCCAGCAGCTTAGCAGGGGCCGGCGCTGAAGCTTTCTTT. The rearrangement links TRBV7-9 to TRBJ1-1, with D possibly matching TRBD1 (5 bases). Germline CDR1 is SEHNR and CDR2 is FQNEAQ (reference sequence). Trimming pared 0 bases from V and 6 bases from J, leaving 11 bases between. The CDR3 length is 14 residues.